This T cell receptor beta chain was sequenced in a study of T cell changes during pregnancy in multiple sclerosis. Germline CDR1 is SGHVS and CDR2 is FQNEAQ. V was pared by 0 bases and J by 5 bases, with 8 bases of the junction left unmatched. The CDR3 sequence is 17 residues long. Libraries were prepared by immunoSEQ multiplex PCR; TCRdb keeps only in-frame clonotypes and omits some of them. The data contain tens of thousands of clones, less than 95% of them singletons. The sample in question was peripheral blood, obtained in the second trimester of pregnancy. The TCR was taken from a female donor with multiple sclerosis, enrolled in a pregnancy study. The genes are TRBV7-8 and TRBJ2-5, with 11 bases lining up with TRBD2. The chain's CDR3 is CASSLAQGLAVGETQYF. The CDR3, as DNA: TGTGCCAGCAGCTTAGCGCAGGGACTAGCGGTCGGGGAGACCCAGTACTTC.